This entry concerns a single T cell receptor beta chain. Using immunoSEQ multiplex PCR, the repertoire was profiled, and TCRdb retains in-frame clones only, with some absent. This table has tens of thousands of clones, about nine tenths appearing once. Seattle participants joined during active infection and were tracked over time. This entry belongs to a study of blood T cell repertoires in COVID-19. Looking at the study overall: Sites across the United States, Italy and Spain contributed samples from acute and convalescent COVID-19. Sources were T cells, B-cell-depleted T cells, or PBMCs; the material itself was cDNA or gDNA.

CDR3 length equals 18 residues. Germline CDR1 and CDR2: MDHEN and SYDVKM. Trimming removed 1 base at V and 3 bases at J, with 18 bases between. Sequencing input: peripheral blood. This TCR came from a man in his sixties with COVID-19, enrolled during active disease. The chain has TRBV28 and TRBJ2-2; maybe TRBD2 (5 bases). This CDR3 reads CASSLSLGGWRDTGELFF. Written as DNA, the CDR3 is TGTGCCAGCAGTTTATCGCTCGGCGGGTGGCGAGACACCGGGGAGCTGTTTTTT.